The 28 T cell receptor beta chains below were found in one sample sequenced in a study of cytomegalovirus exposure and HLA in healthy donors. 60 Vbeta and 13 Jbeta primers were used in PCR. Method: immunoSEQ multiplex PCR; TCRdb's copy keeps in-frame clones and lacks some. The table shows some 170,000 clones, with roughly 80% occurring only once. Sequenced: PBMCs. The source is a girl aged 5-17 years in good health and CMV-seropositive.

This chain uses TRBV19 with TRBJ2-2; 7 bases are shared with TRBD1. Germline V gene data show CDR1 as LNHDA and CDR2 as SQIVND (reference sequence). The CDR3 is 17 amino acids. After removal of 4 bases from V and 1 base from J, the junction contained 9 bases not matched to a gene. This CDR3 is CASSTRRDSKNTGELFF. CDR3 DNA: TGTGCCAGTAGTACCCGTCGGGACAGCAAGAACACCGGGGAGCTGTTTTTT.

This chain joins TRBV6-1 and TRBJ1-2; D may be TRBD1 (6 bases). CDR1 is MNHNS, CDR2 SASEGT, per germline. The ends were cut back, 2 bases at V and 1 base at J, with 17 bases in the middle. The length of the CDR3 is 17 residues. Here the CDR3 reads CASSESPPTGLNYGYTF. DNA of the CDR3: TGTGCCAGCAGTGAATCCCCCCCCACAGGGCTTAACTATGGCTACACCTTC.

V usage is TRBV4-3 and J usage is TRBJ2-3; D possibly corresponds to TRBD2 (7 bases). CDR3 size: 17 residues. Trimming shortened V by 4 bases and J by 0 bases, and 17 bases separated the two germline ends. In germline, CDR1 is LGHNA, CDR2 YSLEER. CDR3 coding DNA: TGCGCCAGCAGCCTTGAGAGGGGGGGCGCGAGCACAGATACGCAGTATTTT. It codes for CASSLERGGASTDTQYF.

V is TRBV7-9 and J is TRBJ1-1; D ambiguous. Germline loops: CDR1 SEHNR, CDR2 FQNEAQ (reference sequence). V shed 5 bases and J shed 12 bases, with 16 bases lying between them. The CDR3 covers 12 residues. The chain's CDR3 is CASSQDTYLSFF. As DNA, the CDR3 is TGTGCCAGCAGCCAGGATACTTACCTTTCTTTCTTT.

In its sample, this clone was seen a few times. V and J are TRBV28 and TRBJ2-7; the match to TRBD2 covers 9 bases. Germline V lookup: CDR1 MDHEN, CDR2 SYDVKM. J was trimmed by 2 bases and V by 5 bases; bases with no gene match: 10. The CDR3 is 16 amino acids. CDR3 in DNA: TGTGCCAGCAGTCCCTCGACGGGCGGGGGGGCCTACGAGCAGTACTTC. This translates into CASSPSTGGGAYEQYF.

This clone was detected once. The chain employs TRBV4-1 and TRBJ2-1, with 7 bases aligning to TRBD2. CDR3 size: 13 residues. The junction had 3 bases not matched to a gene; V was cut back by 1 base and J by 9 bases. The germline gives CDR1 MGHRA, CDR2 YSYEKL. The CDR3: CASSQVGEGEQFF. For the CDR3, the DNA is TGCGCCAGCAGCCAAGTGGGGGAGGGTGAGCAGTTCTTC.

The rearrangement uses TRBV5-1 and TRBJ2-6, with D hard to call. Germline CDR1 and CDR2: SGHRS and YFSETQ. Trimming removed 2 bases from V and 0 bases from J, with 9 bases in between. The CDR3 covers 16 residues. This CDR3 reads CASSFEELSGANVLTF. The CDR3 DNA reads TGCGCCAGCAGCTTTGAGGAACTCTCTGGGGCCAACGTCCTGACTTTC. Filled out from reference TRBV5-1 and TRBJ2-6, the complete variable domain reads KAGVTQTPRYLIKTRGQQVTLSCSPISGHRSVSWYQQTPGQGLQFLFEYFSETQRNKGNFPGRFSGRQFSNSRSEMNVSTLELGDSALYLCASSFEELSGANVLTFGAGSRLTVL.

The chain uses TRBV7-9 and TRBJ2-5; D is undetermined. Trimming left V 1 base short and J 2 bases short, with 14 bases between. The CDR3 is 16 residues long. From germline, CDR1 is SEHNR and CDR2 FQNEAQ (reference sequence). CDR3 sequence: CASSLGQALPQETQYF. CDR3 bases: TGTGCCAGCAGCTTAGGGCAGGCCTTACCTCAAGAGACCCAGTACTTC. Full variable domain (missing parts from reference TRBV7-9 and TRBJ2-5): DTGVSQNPRHKITKRGQNVTFRCDPISEHNRLYWYRQTLGQGPEFLTYFQNEAQLEKSRLLSDRFSAERPKGSFSTLEIQRTEQGDSAMYLCASSLGQALPQETQYFGPGTRLLVL.

This clone was seen only a few times. The J gene is TRBJ1-1, the V gene TRBV7-3; D may be TRBD1 (5 bases). Between the trimmed V and J ends, which lost 1 base and 5 bases, there was a span of 14 bases. This CDR3 region has 15 residues. Per germline, CDR1 SGHTA and CDR2 FQGTGA. CDR3 coding DNA: TGTGCCAGCAGCTTAAACCCAGGGTCTCGGACTGAAGCTTTCTTT. It yields the protein CASSLNPGSRTEAFF.

This clone was seen once. The chain combines TRBV29-1 with TRBJ2-1; 12 bases are shared with TRBD2. This CDR3 region has 14 residues. V shed 6 bases and J 7 bases; nucleotides not matched to a gene: 7. Germline-derived CDR1 and CDR2 are SQVTM and ANQGSEA. The CDR3 nucleotides are TGCAGCGTGCGACTAGCGGGAGTTCTGAATGAGCAGTTCTTC. Translating it yields CSVRLAGVLNEQFF.

In regard to this clone: At one boundary the junction diverges from the germline segment, which might be a read error. J is TRBJ1-3 and V is TRBV28; a possible D gene is TRBD1 (5 bases). There are 19 residues in the CDR3. The germline gives CDR1 MDHEN, CDR2 SYDVKM. CDR3 sequence (DNA): TGTGCCAGCAACAAAGGGGCGATGAAGACGAGCTACTCTGGAAACATCATATATTTT. As protein: CASNKGAMKTSYSGNIIYF.

This rearrangement joins TRBV28 to TRBJ1-3; 12 bases align to TRBD1. V dropped 3 bases and J dropped 6; count of bases not matched to a gene: 12. From germline, CDR1 is MDHEN and CDR2 SYDVKM. The CDR3 sequence is 18 residues long. The CDR3 bases are TGTGCCAGCAGTTTTTGGCGGGGGACAGGGGGCGAAGAAAACACCATATATTTT. This encodes CASSFWRGTGGEENTIYF.

The CDR3 DNA is TGCGCCAGCAGCTTGTACGTAGCTAACTATGGCTACACCTTC. Translating it yields CASSLYVANYGYTF. The V call is TRBV5-1, the J call TRBJ1-2, with no clear D. V was cut by 1 base and J by 0 bases, with 7 bases left in between. Germline V gene lookup returns CDR1 SGHRS and CDR2 YFSETQ. The CDR3 has 14 amino acids. Full variable domain (outside the CDR3, taken from reference TRBV5-1 and TRBJ1-2): KAGVTQTPRYLIKTRGQQVTLSCSPISGHRSVSWYQQTPGQGLQFLFEYFSETQRNKGNFPGRFSGRQFSNSRSEMNVSTLELGDSALYLCASSLYVANYGYTFGSGTRLTVV.

This sequence joins TRBV19 and TRBJ2-7, with 7 bases lining up with TRBD1. V lost 4 bases, J lost 4 bases, and 7 bases stayed unmatched. Per the germline V gene, CDR1 is LNHDA and CDR2 is SQIVND (reference sequence). The CDR3 extends over 14 amino acids. The CDR3 DNA sequence: TGTGCCAGTAGTACTACAGGGGTATTGTACGAGCAGTACTTC. Residues: CASSTTGVLYEQYF. The full variable domain, with the rest looked up from reference TRBV19 and TRBJ2-7, is DGGITQSPKYLFRKEGQNVTLSCEQNLNHDAMYWYRQDPGQGLRLIYYSQIVNDFQKGDIAEGYSVSREKKESFPLTVTSAQKNPTAFYLCASSTTGVLYEQYFGPGTRLTVT.

The chain carries TRBV28 and TRBJ1-6; 8 bases fit TRBD1. V lost 2 bases and J lost 9; bases outside the gene matches: 6. The CDR3 is 15 amino acids. The germline gives CDR1 MDHEN, CDR2 SYDVKM. In DNA form, the CDR3 reads TGTGCCAGCAGTTTAGCCCAGGGGGCTATTTCACCCCTCCACTTT. Translating gives CASSLAQGAISPLHF.

The chain is built from TRBV7-2 and TRBJ2-3; 7 bases are a match to TRBD2. Germline-derived CDR1 and CDR2 are SGHTA and FQGNSA. The CDR3 is made up of 17 amino acids. The V segment lost 5 bases and the J segment 2 bases; nucleotides outside the gene matches: 13. The CDR3 is CASSPALAAPHTDTQYF. Here the CDR3 DNA reads TGTGCCAGCAGCCCCGCTCTAGCGGCCCCACACACAGATACGCAGTATTTT.

The chain uses TRBV7-9 and TRBJ2-1; D uncertain. Germline CDR1 SEHNR, CDR2 FQNEAQ (reference sequence). V lost 4 bases and J lost 0, with 16 bases in between. The CDR3 is made up of 17 amino acids. CDR3 protein: CASSSTSTASSYNEQFF. For the CDR3, the DNA is TGTGCCAGCAGCTCTACCAGCACGGCTAGCTCCTACAATGAGCAGTTCTTC. The whole variable domain, filled in from reference TRBV7-9 and TRBJ2-1, reads DTGVSQNPRHKITKRGQNVTFRCDPISEHNRLYWYRQTLGQGPEFLTYFQNEAQLEKSRLLSDRFSAERPKGSFSTLEIQRTEQGDSAMYLCASSSTSTASSYNEQFFGPGTRLTVL.

The chain employs TRBV7-2 and TRBJ1-1; the D gene is possibly TRBD1 (5 bases). This CDR3 has 16 amino acids. The V gene lost 4 bases and the J gene lost 1 base, with 16 bases spanning the gap. CDR1 is SGHTA and CDR2 is FQGNSA in the germline V gene. The CDR3 protein is CASSYDSGRRNTEAFF. In DNA, the CDR3 is TGTGCCAGCAGCTATGACAGTGGGCGCAGGAACACTGAAGCTTTCTTT. Full variable domain (remainder filled in from reference TRBV7-2 and TRBJ1-1): GAGVSQSPSNKVTEKGKDVELRCDPISGHTALYWYRQSLGQGLEFLIYFQGNSAPDKSGLPSDRFSAERTGGSVSTLTIQRTQQEDSAVYLCASSYDSGRRNTEAFFGQGTRLTVV.

The rearrangement joins TRBV27 to TRBJ2-1; 7 bases agree with TRBD2. With V trimmed by 7 bases and J by 5 bases, 8 bases remained unmatched. Germline V gene data show CDR1 as MNHEY and CDR2 as SMNVEV (reference sequence). This CDR3 region has 14 residues. CDR3 nucleotide sequence: TGTGCCAGCAATGGGGCGGGGGTGCACAATGAGCAGTTCTTC. It translates to CASNGAGVHNEQFF.

About this clone: In the same sample, other DNA sequences code for this CDR3. The V gene is TRBV5-1, the J gene TRBJ2-3, with TRBD2 matching over 7 bases. This CDR3 is built from 15 residues. After removal of 0 bases from V and 2 bases from J, the junction contained 3 bases not matched to a gene. Germline values: CDR1 SGHRS, CDR2 YFSETQ. CDR3 loop: CASSLERGDTDTQYF. CDR3 nucleotides: TGCGCCAGCAGCTTGGAACGGGGGGACACAGATACGCAGTATTTT.

The chain is built from TRBV5-1 and TRBJ1-5, with D possibly TRBD1 on 5 matching bases. Per the germline V gene, CDR1 is SGHRS and CDR2 is YFSETQ. Between the trimmed V and J ends, which lost 0 bases and 7 bases, there was a span of 11 bases. The CDR3 is 14 amino acids. CDR3 protein: CASSLVGLGQPQHF. CDR3 coding DNA: TGCGCCAGCAGCTTGGTGGGGCTGGGACAGCCCCAGCATTTT.

The chain employs TRBV12-2 and TRBJ2-3; the tabulated D call, TRBD2, remains unverified against the DNA. TRBV12-2 counts as a pseudogene. The CDR3 consists of 14 residues. The CDR3 DNA follows: TGTGCAAGTCGCGGACTAGCGTTCACAGATACGCAGTATTTT. This encodes CASRGLAFTDTQYF.

V and J are TRBV6-1 and TRBJ2-2, with TRBD1 matching over 11 bases. V trimming: 6 bases; J trimming: 7 bases; junction bases outside the gene matches: 7. This CDR3 has 15 amino acids. CDR1 and CDR2 from the germline V gene are MNHNS and SASEGT. CDR3 in amino acids: CASRGGQGAFGELFF. CDR3 coding DNA: TGTGCCAGCAGGGGAGGACAGGGGGCTTTCGGGGAGCTGTTTTTT.

The rearrangement uses TRBV28 and TRBJ2-7; weak D call: TRBD2 (5 bases). This CDR3 has 14 residues. Germline V gene lookup returns CDR1 MDHEN and CDR2 SYDVKM. The germline V and J ends were trimmed by 3 bases and 7 bases, with 16 bases remaining between them. The chain's CDR3 is CASSFSSPRGEQYF. DNA for the CDR3: TGTGCCAGCAGTTTTTCCAGCCCCCGGGGAGAGCAGTACTTC.

For this clone: Other nucleotide sequences from this sample produce the same CDR3. The genes are TRBV28 and TRBJ2-7, with TRBD2 identical over 9 bases. V lost 6 bases and J lost 6; bases outside the gene matches: 15. Germline lookup yields CDR1 MDHEN and CDR2 SYDVKM. This CDR3 contains 16 residues. CDR3 residues: CASSPLKREALPEQYF. DNA of the CDR3: TGTGCCAGCAGCCCCCTAAAGCGGGAGGCCCTACCCGAGCAGTACTTC.

The chain's CDR3 is CASSADGTDGWGYTF. The CDR3 DNA reads TGTGCCAGCAGCGCCGATGGAACAGATGGGTGGGGCTACACCTTC. The rearrangement joins TRBV9 to TRBJ1-2; the D is unclear. Trimming pared 3 bases from V and 8 bases from J, leaving 20 bases between. CDR3 length equals 15 residues. Germline CDR1 SGDLS, CDR2 YYNGEE.

The rearrangement links TRBV19 to TRBJ2-2; D may be TRBD2 (7 bases). Trimming took off 4 bases at V and 4 bases at J, with 16 bases between the two ends. This CDR3 has 16 amino acids. CDR1 is LNHDA, CDR2 SQIVND, per germline (reference sequence). The CDR3 coding sequence is TGTGCCAGTAGTACCCCCGGGGGGCGGACCACCGGGGAGCTGTTTTTT. It yields the protein CASSTPGGRTTGELFF. The full variable domain, in which reference TRBV19 and TRBJ2-2 provide the parts outside the CDR3, is DGGITQSPKYLFRKEGQNVTLSCEQNLNHDAMYWYRQDPGQGLRLIYYSQIVNDFQKGDIAEGYSVSREKKESFPLTVTSAQKNPTAFYLCASSTPGGRTTGELFFGEGSRLTVL.

A single count supports this clone. This chain links TRBV5-1 with TRBJ1-4, with TRBD1 matching over 8 bases. The junction had 10 bases not matched to a gene; V was cut back by 2 bases and J by 7 bases. Germline CDR1 reads SGHRS; CDR2 reads YFSETQ. The CDR3 covers 16 residues. The CDR3 DNA is TGCGCCAGCAGCTTCCGACAGGGGTCGTCGGGTGAAAAACTGTTTTTT. Its translation: CASSFRQGSSGEKLFF.